This entry lists 3 T cell receptor beta chains sequenced from one sample in a study of response to subunit inactivated influenza vaccine. TCRdb used MiXCR to reprocess the RT-PCR reads, holding one entry per CDR3 protein. The sample consists of about 180,000 distinct CDR3 sequences, around 9% of them appearing once. Sequencing used non-naive T cells sorted from PBMCs, obtained on the day of vaccination. The source is a man aged 45-65 years who received an inactivated influenza vaccine.

The V and J genes are TRBV3-1 and TRBJ2-1; D ambiguous. The V and J ends lost 1 base and 5 bases respectively, with 15 bases between them. The CDR3 sequence is 16 residues long. Germline loops: CDR1 LGHDT, CDR2 YNNKEL (reference sequence). For the CDR3, the DNA is TGTGCCAGCAGCCAAGGGTCCCCTAGTCACCACAATGAGCAGTTCTTC. Translation: CASSQGSPSHHNEQFF.

This clonotype was found a few times. V and J are TRBV19 and TRBJ2-1; D remains unclear. V was shortened by 1 base and J by 7 bases, with 11 bases between the two germline ends. The CDR3 is 14 amino acids. Germline CDR1 is LNHDA and CDR2 is SQIVND (reference sequence). The CDR3 protein is CASSIGFGWNEQFF. The CDR3 DNA follows: TGTGCCAGTAGTATAGGTTTTGGGTGGAATGAGCAGTTCTTC.

There are a few counts of this clonotype. The chain links TRBV6-5 to TRBJ2-3, with 7 bases fitting TRBD2. Per the germline V gene, CDR1 is MNHEY and CDR2 is SVGAGI. The CDR3 is 15 residues long. The V segment lost 3 bases and the J segment 3 bases; nucleotides outside the gene matches: 6. In DNA, the CDR3 is TGTGCCAGCAGTTATTCGGGGGGTTTGACAGATACGCAGTATTTT. It specifies CASSYSGGLTDTQYF.